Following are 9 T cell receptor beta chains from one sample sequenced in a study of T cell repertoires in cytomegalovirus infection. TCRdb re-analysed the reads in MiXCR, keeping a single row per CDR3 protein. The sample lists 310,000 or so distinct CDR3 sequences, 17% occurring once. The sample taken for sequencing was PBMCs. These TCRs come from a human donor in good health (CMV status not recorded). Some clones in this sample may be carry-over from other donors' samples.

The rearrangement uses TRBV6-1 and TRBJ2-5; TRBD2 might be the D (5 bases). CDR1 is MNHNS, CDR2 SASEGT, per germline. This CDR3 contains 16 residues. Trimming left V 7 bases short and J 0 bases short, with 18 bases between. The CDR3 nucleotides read TGTGCCAGCACCCCGAGGGCACCCCTGTACCAAGAGACCCAGTACTTC. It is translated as CASTPRAPLYQETQYF.

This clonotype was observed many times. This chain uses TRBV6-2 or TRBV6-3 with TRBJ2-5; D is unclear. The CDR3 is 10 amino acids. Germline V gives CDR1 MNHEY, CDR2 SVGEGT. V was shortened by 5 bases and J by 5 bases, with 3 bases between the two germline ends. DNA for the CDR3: TGTGCCAGCAGTGGCGAGACCCAGTACTTC. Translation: CASSGETQYF.

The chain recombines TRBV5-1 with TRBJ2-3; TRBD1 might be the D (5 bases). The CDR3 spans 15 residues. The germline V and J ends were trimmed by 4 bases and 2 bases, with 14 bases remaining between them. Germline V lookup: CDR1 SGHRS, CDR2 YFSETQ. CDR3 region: CASSQQGPHTDTQYF. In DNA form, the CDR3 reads TGCGCCAGCAGCCAGCAGGGCCCACACACAGATACGCAGTATTTT.

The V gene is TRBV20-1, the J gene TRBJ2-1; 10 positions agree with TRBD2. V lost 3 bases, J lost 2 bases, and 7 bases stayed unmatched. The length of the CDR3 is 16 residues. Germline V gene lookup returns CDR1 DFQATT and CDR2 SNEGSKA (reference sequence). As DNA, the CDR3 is TGCAGTGCTAGGGAACTAGCGGGGTCGACCTACAATGAGCAGTTCTTC. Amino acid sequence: CSARELAGSTYNEQFF.

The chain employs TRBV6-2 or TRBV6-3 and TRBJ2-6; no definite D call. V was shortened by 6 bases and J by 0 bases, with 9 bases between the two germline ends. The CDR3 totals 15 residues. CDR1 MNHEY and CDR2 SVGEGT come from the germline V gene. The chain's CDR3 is CASSRPYSGANVLTF. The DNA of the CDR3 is TGTGCCAGCAGCCGACCCTACTCTGGGGCCAACGTCCTGACTTTC.

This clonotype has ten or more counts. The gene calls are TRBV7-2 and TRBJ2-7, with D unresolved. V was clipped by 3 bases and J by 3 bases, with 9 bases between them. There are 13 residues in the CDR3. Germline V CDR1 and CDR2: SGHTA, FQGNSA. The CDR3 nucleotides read TGTGCCAGCAGCTTCTACAGAGACTACGAGCAGTACTTC. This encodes CASSFYRDYEQYF.

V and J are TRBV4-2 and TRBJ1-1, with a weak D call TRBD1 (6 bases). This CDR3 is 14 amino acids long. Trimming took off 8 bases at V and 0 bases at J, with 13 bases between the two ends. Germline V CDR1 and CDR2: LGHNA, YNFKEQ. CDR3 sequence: CASASRGLNTEAFF. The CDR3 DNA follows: TGTGCCAGCGCCTCTCGGGGGCTGAACACTGAAGCTTTCTTT.

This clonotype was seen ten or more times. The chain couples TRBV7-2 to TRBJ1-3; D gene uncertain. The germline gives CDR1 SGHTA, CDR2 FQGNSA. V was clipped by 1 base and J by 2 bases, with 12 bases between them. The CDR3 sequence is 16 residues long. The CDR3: CASSLVLGVTGNTIYF. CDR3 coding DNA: TGTGCCAGCAGCTTAGTTTTGGGAGTTACTGGAAACACCATATATTTT.

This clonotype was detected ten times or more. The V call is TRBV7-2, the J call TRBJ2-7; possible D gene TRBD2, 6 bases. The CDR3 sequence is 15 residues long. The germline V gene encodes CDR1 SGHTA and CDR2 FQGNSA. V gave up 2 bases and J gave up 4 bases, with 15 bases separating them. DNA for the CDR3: TGTGCCAGCAGCTTATCACAGGCGGGACTTTACGAGCAGTACTTC. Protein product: CASSLSQAGLYEQYF. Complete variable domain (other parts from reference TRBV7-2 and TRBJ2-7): GAGVSQSPSNKVTEKGKDVELRCDPISGHTALYWYRQSLGQGLEFLIYFQGNSAPDKSGLPSDRFSAERTGGSVSTLTIQRTQQEDSAVYLCASSLSQAGLYEQYFGPGTRLTVT.